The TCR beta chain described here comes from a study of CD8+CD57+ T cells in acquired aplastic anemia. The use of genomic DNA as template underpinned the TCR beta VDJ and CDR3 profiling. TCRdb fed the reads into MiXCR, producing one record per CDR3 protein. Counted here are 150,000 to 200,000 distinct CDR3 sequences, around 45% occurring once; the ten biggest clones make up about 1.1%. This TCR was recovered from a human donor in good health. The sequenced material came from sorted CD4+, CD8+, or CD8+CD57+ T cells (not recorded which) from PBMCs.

The CDR3 coding sequence is TGTGCCAGCAGCTTAGGGTGGGGGGGAACAAGCTACGAGCAGTACTTC. Its translation is CASSLGWGGTSYEQYF. V and J are TRBV7-8 and TRBJ2-7; 7 nucleotides line up with TRBD2. V dropped 1 base and J dropped 3; count of bases not matched to a gene: 9. The CDR3 has 16 amino acids. Per germline, CDR1 SGHVS and CDR2 FQNEAQ.